This passage covers 14 T cell receptor beta chains from one sample sequenced in a study of T cell responses to AZD1222 COVID-19 vaccine. Measured with immunoSEQ multiplex PCR; TCRdb has only the in-frame clones, and not every one. The sample yields about 56,000 clones, approximately 86% seen once. The sample here was peripheral blood, taken 28 days after the second AZD1222 dose. These receptors were collected from an adult who received the AZD1222 COVID-19 vaccine.

This clone is labeled as medium-sized. This chain links TRBV2 with TRBJ1-2, with D unclear. There are 11 residues in the CDR3. From germline, CDR1 is SNHLY and CDR2 FYNNEI. Trimming took off 7 bases at V and 9 bases at J, with 12 bases between the two ends. This CDR3 reads CASTSILSYTF. In DNA form, the CDR3 reads TGTGCCAGCACGAGTATCCTCAGCTACACCTTC.

The chain has TRBV29-1 and TRBJ2-1; the match to TRBD2 covers 13 bases. The germline V gene encodes CDR1 SQVTM and CDR2 ANQGSEA. V dropped 8 bases and J dropped 5; count of bases not matched to a gene: 3. The CDR3 runs 13 residues. CDR3 loop: CSLGTSGDNEQFF. Here the CDR3 DNA reads TGCAGCCTGGGGACTAGCGGGGACAATGAGCAGTTCTTC.

The V call is TRBV27, the J call TRBJ1-5; 7 positions agree with TRBD1. Trimming cost V 5 bases and J 3 bases; bases outside gene matches: 13. The CDR3 contains 17 residues. The V gene's germline CDR1 is MNHEY and CDR2 SMNVEV (reference sequence). As DNA, the CDR3 is TGTGCCAGCAGTACCCGACAGGGCCAGCAATACAATCAGCCCCAGCATTTT. Its protein product is CASSTRQGQQYNQPQHF.

The chain joins TRBV6-6 to TRBJ2-5; the D gene could be TRBD1 or TRBD2 (5 bases each). The CDR3 runs 13 residues. Germline V lookup: CDR1 MNHNY, CDR2 SVGAGI (reference sequence). V lost 6 bases, J lost 2 bases, and 10 bases lay in between. The CDR3 sequence is CASSRDPQETQYF. The CDR3 nucleotides read TGTGCCAGCAGCCGGGACCCGCAAGAGACCCAGTACTTC.

This chain joins TRBV5-1 and TRBJ2-2, with 8 positions matching TRBD2. This CDR3 has 14 residues. CDR1 SGHRS and CDR2 YFSETQ come from the germline V gene. Germline trimming cut 2 bases from V and 6 bases from J; bases unmatched to any gene: 3. CDR3 region: CASSFGLAAGELFF. The CDR3 nucleotides read TGCGCCAGCAGCTTCGGACTAGCAGCCGGGGAGCTGTTTTTT.

This rearrangement joins TRBV24-1 to TRBJ1-1; D is perhaps TRBD1 (5 bases). Germline CDR1 and CDR2: KGHDR and SFDVKD. V lost 6 bases, J lost 12 bases, and 13 bases lay in between. There are 11 residues in the CDR3. Written as DNA, the CDR3 is TGTGCCACCAGTACGGGGACCGAAACTTTCTTT. This sequence encodes CATSTGTETFF.

As concerns this clone: The same CDR3 is also encoded by other DNA sequences in this sample. The rearrangement joins TRBV4-3 to TRBJ1-1; D is unclear. Germline V gene sequence: CDR1 LGHNA, CDR2 YSLEER. This CDR3 region has 13 residues. The V end lost 4 bases, the J end lost 1 base, and 7 bases lay between the germline ends. For the CDR3, the DNA is TGCGCCAGCAGCCGAGACGGGAACACTGAAGCTTTCTTT. Translation gives CASSRDGNTEAFF.

The V and J genes are TRBV12-3 or TRBV12-4 and TRBJ1-1; D call uncertain. Trimming pared 7 bases from V and 5 bases from J, leaving 8 bases between. CDR3 length: 11 residues. CDR3 sequence: CASTLRTEAFF. In DNA form, the CDR3 reads TGTGCCAGCACCCTACGTACTGAAGCTTTCTTT.

This sequence joins TRBV28 and TRBJ2-7; 8 bases agree with TRBD1. With V trimmed by 4 bases and J by 3 bases, 2 bases remained unmatched. The CDR3 sequence is 13 residues long. From germline, CDR1 is MDHEN and CDR2 SYDVKM. The CDR3, as DNA: TGTGCCAGCAGTTCCGGACAGGGCTACGAGCAGTACTTC. As protein: CASSSGQGYEQYF.

V gene TRBV19 combines with J gene TRBJ1-5; 7 positions match TRBD1. V lost 3 bases to trimming and J lost 0 bases; unmatched junction nucleotides: 8. Germline CDR1 reads LNHDA; CDR2 reads SQIVND (reference sequence). CDR3 length equals 17 residues. In DNA form, the CDR3 reads TGTGCCAGTAGTATGAGGGGAGGGACAGTTAGCAATCAGCCCCAGCATTTT. Translation: CASSMRGGTVSNQPQHF.

This clone was observed a few times. J is TRBJ1-2 and V is TRBV12-1. TRBV12-1 is a pseudogene locus. CDR3 length: 13 residues. CDR3 amino acids: CASSFAGFYGYTF. The CDR3 nucleotides are TGTGCCAGCAGCTTTGCAGGGTTCTATGGCTACACCTTC.

This chain connects TRBV10-3 to TRBJ1-5; 7 nucleotides agree with TRBD1. Germline loops: CDR1 ENHRY, CDR2 SYGVKD. This CDR3 has 14 residues. Losses at the gene ends were 5 bases for V and 4 bases for J; bases not matched to a gene: 5. The DNA of the CDR3 is TGTGCCATCAGTCCGGGACAGCTAAATCAGCCCCAGCATTTT. The encoded protein is CAISPGQLNQPQHF.

This clone came up once. J is TRBJ2-7 and V is TRBV29-1; 7 bases are a match to TRBD2. J lost 1 base, V lost 6 bases, and 9 bases had no gene match. Per germline, CDR1 SQVTM and CDR2 ANQGSEA. The CDR3 runs 14 residues. The CDR3 coding sequence is TGCAGCGTCAAACGACTAGCAGGTTCCTACGAGCAGTACTTC. Its translation is CSVKRLAGSYEQYF.

On this clone itself: The junction and the germline gene differ at one end; a read error may be behind it. The rearrangement joins TRBV7-9 to TRBJ2-2, with 14 bases identical to TRBD2. Germline V gene sequence: CDR1 SEHNR, CDR2 FQNEAQ (reference sequence). CDR3 length: 18 amino acids. The CDR3 protein is CASSLAGTSGGNTGELFF. The CDR3 nucleotides are TGTGCCAGCAGCCTAGCCGGGACTAGCGGGGGGAACACCGGGGAGCTGTTTTTT.